This TCR beta chain was found in a study of regulatory T cells in long-lasting Graves disease. This clonotype occurred a few times. From germline, CDR1 is GTSNPN and CDR2 SVGIG (reference sequence). Trimming pared 2 bases from V and 8 bases from J, leaving 9 bases between. This CDR3 spans 11 amino acids. Documented time point: newly diagnosed GD, antithyroid drugs for less than 3 months. Generation of the TCR library employed RNA extracted from PBMCs. Sequencing libraries for TCR beta were prepared with iRepertoire HTBI primers and Arm-PCR of CDR3 regions. TCRdb independently ran MiXCR on the multiplex PCR reads; one entry per CDR3 protein. The sample has approximately 470,000 distinct CDR3 sequences, roughly 15% seen once. These data also formed part of another study, on T cells in Graves' hyperthyroidism and ophthalmopathy.

The receptor was isolated from a man in his forties with Graves disease. Source: peripheral blood mononuclear cells (PBMCs), taken at new diagnosis, from a patient treated with antithyroid drugs. The chain recombines TRBV30 with TRBJ1-2; possibly TRBD1 for D (5 bases). In DNA form, the CDR3 reads TGTGCCTGGAGTACAGGTACGGGCTACACCTTC. Its translation: CAWSTGTGYTF. Looking up the rest from reference TRBV30 and TRBJ1-2 gives the full variable domain: SQTIHQWPATLVQPVGSPLSLECTVEGTSNPNLYWYRQAAGRGLQLLFYSVGIGQISSEVPQNLSASRPQDRQFILSSKKLLLSDSGFYLCAWSTGTGYTFGSGTRLTVV.